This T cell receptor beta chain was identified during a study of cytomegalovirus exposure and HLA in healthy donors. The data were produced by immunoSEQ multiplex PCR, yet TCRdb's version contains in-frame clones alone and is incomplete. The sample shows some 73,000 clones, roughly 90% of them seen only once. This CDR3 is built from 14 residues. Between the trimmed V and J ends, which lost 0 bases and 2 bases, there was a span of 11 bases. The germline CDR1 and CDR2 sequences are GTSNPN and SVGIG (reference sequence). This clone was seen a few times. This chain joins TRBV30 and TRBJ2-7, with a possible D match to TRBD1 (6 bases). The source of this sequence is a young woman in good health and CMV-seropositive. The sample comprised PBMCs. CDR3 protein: CAWSVLEGAYEQYF. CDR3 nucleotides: TGTGCCTGGAGTGTACTCGAGGGGGCCTACGAGCAGTACTTC.